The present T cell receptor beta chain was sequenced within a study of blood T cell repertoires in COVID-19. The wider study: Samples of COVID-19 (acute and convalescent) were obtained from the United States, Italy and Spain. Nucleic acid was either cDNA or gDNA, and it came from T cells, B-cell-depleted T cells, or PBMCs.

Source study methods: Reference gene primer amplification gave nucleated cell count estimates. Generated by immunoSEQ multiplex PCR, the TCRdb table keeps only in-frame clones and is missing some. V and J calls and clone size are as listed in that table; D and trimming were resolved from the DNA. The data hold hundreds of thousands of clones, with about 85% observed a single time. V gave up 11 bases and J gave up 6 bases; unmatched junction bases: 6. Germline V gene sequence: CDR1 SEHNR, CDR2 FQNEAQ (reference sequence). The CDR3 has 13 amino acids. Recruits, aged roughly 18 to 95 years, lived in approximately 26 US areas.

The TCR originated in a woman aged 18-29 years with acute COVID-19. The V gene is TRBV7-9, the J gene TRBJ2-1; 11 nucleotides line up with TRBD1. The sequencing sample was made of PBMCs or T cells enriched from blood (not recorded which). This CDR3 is CASGQGASNEQFF. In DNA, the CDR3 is TGTGCCTCAGGACAGGGGGCTAGCAATGAGCAGTTCTTC.